This T cell receptor (beta chain) was sequenced for a study of T cell responses to AZD1222 COVID-19 vaccine. Study-wide points: Clonal diversity was possibly underestimated; the donors were predominantly white British and more often female.

This table comes from immunoSEQ multiplex PCR, and its TCRdb copy is limited to in-frame clones, with some not included. The profile shows under 60,000 clones, around 84% of them singletons. A note on this clone: Its target is unknown.

This CDR3 contains 13 residues. CDR1 and CDR2 from the germline V gene are MNHEY and SMNVEV (reference sequence). V dropped 8 bases and J dropped 1 base, with 9 bases sitting between them. The source is an adult in good health. V gene TRBV27 combines with J gene TRBJ1-5; D is unclear. Here the sequenced sample was peripheral blood, taken on day 0 of AZD1222 vaccination. DNA of the CDR3: TGTGCCAGCGCCTCCGTCAGCAATCAGCCCCAGCATTTT. It encodes CASASVSNQPQHF.